This T cell receptor (beta chain) was captured in a study of cytomegalovirus exposure and HLA in healthy donors. The length of the CDR3 is 14 residues. V was trimmed by 3 bases and J by 4 bases, leaving 12 bases between them. Germline V gene sequence: CDR1 KGHSH, CDR2 LQKENI. Turning to this clone: Its cognate antigen is unknown.

It was with 60 Vbeta and 13 Jbeta primers that the PCR ran. Sequencing used immunoSEQ multiplex PCR; TCRdb keeps in-frame clones, though not all of them. The data show 200,000 to 300,000 clones, with approximately 84% seen just once and about 2% held by the top ten. Findings and caveats of the study: Reportedly, cytomegalovirus status was diagnosed with high sensitivity and specificity. Presence/absence results assume similar sequencing depth per donor, which may not hold. 16,951 TCR beta sequences were associated with HLA alleles at 0.05 false discovery rate in a later analysis.

Sequenced material: PBMCs. This clonotype was obtained from a woman in her thirties or forties in good health and CMV-seropositive. The chain joins TRBV18 to TRBJ1-1, with D perhaps TRBD1 (6 bases). CDR3 sequence: CASSPFGGLTEAFF. In DNA, the CDR3 is TGTGCCAGCTCACCGTTCGGGGGGCTCACTGAAGCTTTCTTT.